This T cell receptor beta chain originates from a study of cytomegalovirus exposure and HLA in healthy donors. Points from the study as a whole: Subsequent analysis revealed that first-cohort TCR clusters tended to co-occur in the 120 validation repertoires.

The CDR3 length is 17 residues. Trimming left V 4 bases short and J 6 bases short, with 24 bases between. Germline values: CDR1 MGHRA, CDR2 YSYEKL. Worth noting for this clone: Its target is not known.

TCRdb's copy holds only in-frame clones and misses some; the assay was immunoSEQ multiplex PCR. The data contain a few hundred thousand clones, over 70% of them seen just once; the ten biggest clones take up around an eighth. Specimen: PBMCs. The TCR was taken from a woman in her twenties or thirties in good health and CMV-seropositive. The chain uses TRBV4-1 and TRBJ1-2; D is uncertain. The CDR3 DNA reads TGCGCCAGCAGCCTGCGTGTGGGTCGGGGTGAAGTCCATGGCTACACCTTC. Its translation: CASSLRVGRGEVHGYTF.